This passage covers 21 T cell receptor beta chains from one sample sequenced in a study of blood T cell repertoires in COVID-19. The table came from immunoSEQ multiplex PCR; TCRdb's copy has only in-frame clones and leaves some out. The table records a few hundred thousand clones, almost 90% of them present only once. Sequencing was carried out using PBMCs or T cells enriched from blood (not recorded which). The receptors shown here come from a woman in her late teens or twenties with acute COVID-19.

The chain couples TRBV21-1 to TRBJ2-2; the table calls TRBD2, which could not be checked here. TRBV21-1 is a recognized pseudogene. The CDR3 is 18 residues long. CDR3 nucleotide sequence: TGTGCCAGCAGATTACCCGGGACTAGCGGGAGAAACACCGGGGAGCTGTTTTTT. Its protein product is CASRLPGTSGRNTGELFF.

The rearrangement joins TRBV18 to TRBJ2-1; 8 bases align to TRBD1. The germline V gene encodes CDR1 KGHSH and CDR2 LQKENI. The CDR3 contains 16 residues. V dropped 6 bases and J dropped 4; count of bases not matched to a gene: 11. CDR3 sequence: CASSLFGTGAYNEQFF. DNA for the CDR3: TGTGCCAGCTCTTTATTCGGGACAGGTGCTTACAATGAGCAGTTCTTC.

The CDR3 sequence: CASSYPGQPQHF. The CDR3 DNA sequence: TGTGCCAGCAGTTACCCGGGTCAGCCCCAGCATTTT. The rearrangement links TRBV6-2 or TRBV6-3 to TRBJ1-5; no definite D call. V lost 2 bases and J 6 bases, leaving 5 bases between the germline ends. This CDR3 is built from 12 residues. Germline assignment: CDR1 MNHEY and CDR2 SVGEGT.

The rearrangement uses TRBV19 and TRBJ2-1, with D perhaps matching TRBD2 (6 bases). Germline V gene sequence: CDR1 LNHDA, CDR2 SQIVND (reference sequence). CDR3 length equals 15 residues. The ends were cut back, 2 bases at V and 2 bases at J, with 10 bases in the middle. CDR3 in amino acids: CASSIKAGPYNEQFF. The CDR3 DNA sequence: TGTGCCAGTAGTATAAAGGCGGGACCCTACAATGAGCAGTTCTTC.

The rearrangement uses TRBV7-9 and TRBJ1-5, with D maybe TRBD1 (6 bases). The CDR3 covers 15 residues. V shed 5 bases and J shed 0 bases, with 11 bases lying between them. Germline V gives CDR1 SEHNR, CDR2 FQNEAQ (reference sequence). CDR3 sequence reads: CASSQEGGSNQPQHF. For the CDR3, the DNA is TGTGCCAGCAGCCAAGAAGGGGGTAGCAATCAGCCCCAGCATTTT. Based on the CDR3 plus reference TRBV7-9 and TRBJ1-5, the full variable domain is DTGVSQNPRHKITKRGQNVTFRCDPISEHNRLYWYRQTLGQGPEFLTYFQNEAQLEKSRLLSDRFSAERPKGSFSTLEIQRTEQGDSAMYLCASSQEGGSNQPQHFGDGTRLSIL.

This chain uses TRBV18 with TRBJ2-6, with TRBD1 as a possible D gene (6 bases). Trimming pared 3 bases from V and 1 base from J, leaving 16 bases between. Germline V gives CDR1 KGHSH, CDR2 LQKENI. CDR3 length: 18 residues. CDR3 bases: TGTGCCAGCTCACCGATGACAGGTACATCGTCTGGGGCCAACGTCCTGACTTTC. This codes for CASSPMTGTSSGANVLTF. Full variable domain (remainder filled in from reference TRBV18 and TRBJ2-6): NAGVMQNPRHLVRRRGQEARLRCSPMKGHSHVYWYRQLPEEGLKFMVYLQKENIIDESGMPKERFSAEFPKEGPSILRIQQVVRGDSAAYFCASSPMTGTSSGANVLTFGAGSRLTVL.

The CDR3 sequence is CVTGPLNQPQHF. The CDR3 nucleotides read TGTGTAACAGGCCCCCTGAATCAGCCCCAGCATTTT. This chain joins TRBV6-5 and TRBJ1-5; D is possibly TRBD1 (5 bases). Per germline, CDR1 MNHEY and CDR2 SVGAGI. The CDR3 runs 12 residues.

The chain combines TRBV6-1 with TRBJ1-1; TRBD1 is a possible D gene (5 bases). The CDR3 contains 16 residues. Germline V gene lookup returns CDR1 MNHNS and CDR2 SASEGT. Trimming shortened V by 4 bases and J by 3 bases, and 18 bases separated the two germline ends. For the CDR3, the DNA is TGTGCCAGCAGTGTGCGGCAGGGCGGGGTGGACACTGAAGCTTTCTTT. Protein sequence: CASSVRQGGVDTEAFF.

The V gene is TRBV3-1 (or the pseudogene TRBV3-2), the J gene TRBJ2-7; 8 bases agree with TRBD2. The V segment lost 4 bases and the J segment 5 bases; nucleotides outside the gene matches: 10. The CDR3 runs 15 residues. Germline values: CDR1 LGHDT, CDR2 YNNKEL (reference sequence). The CDR3 DNA is TGTGCCAGCAGCCCCGGGGGGGTGCAAGGCCACGAGCAGTACTTC. Protein: CASSPGGVQGHEQYF.

The rearrangement joins TRBV10-3 to TRBJ2-7; 13 bases fit TRBD2. CDR3 size: 16 residues. Germline values: CDR1 ENHRY, CDR2 SYGVKD. The ends lost 4 bases at V and 0 bases at J; junction bases unmatched: 3. This chain's CDR3 is CAISGGLAGNSYEQYF. DNA of the CDR3: TGTGCCATCAGTGGGGGACTAGCGGGAAACTCCTACGAGCAGTACTTC.

The chain couples TRBV2 to TRBJ1-1, with D perhaps TRBD1 (6 bases). The CDR3 consists of 11 residues. Germline CDR1 SNHLY, CDR2 FYNNEI. V lost 2 bases and J lost 13, with 11 bases in between. CDR3 residues: CASSELGAHFF. CDR3 bases: TGTGCCAGCAGTGAATTGGGGGCCCATTTCTTT.

The chain couples TRBV10-3 to TRBJ2-3; D may be TRBD2 (5 bases). The V and J ends lost 3 bases and 2 bases respectively, with 15 bases between them. CDR1 and CDR2 from the germline V gene are ENHRY and SYGVKD. The CDR3 runs to 16 residues. In DNA, the CDR3 is TGTGCCATCAGTGATCCGTTCGGAGCGGCCACAGATACGCAGTATTTT. It is translated as CAISDPFGAATDTQYF.

V usage is TRBV10-2 and J usage is TRBJ1-5; no reliable D call. This CDR3 contains 13 residues. Trimming cost V 10 bases and J 0 bases, with 10 bases left between them. Germline V gives CDR1 WSHSY, CDR2 SAAADI. CDR3 sequence (DNA): TGCGCCACCTCAGTCGATAGCAATCAGCCCCAGCATTTT. It codes for CATSVDSNQPQHF.

The rearrangement joins TRBV5-1 to TRBJ2-3, with D possibly being TRBD1 (6 bases). CDR3 length: 14 amino acids. CDR1 is SGHRS, CDR2 YFSETQ, per germline. V lost 0 bases and J 6 bases, leaving 11 bases between the germline ends. Here the CDR3 DNA reads TGCGCCAGCAGCTTGGCCGGGCAGGGGGATACGCAGTATTTT. Translation: CASSLAGQGDTQYF. The full variable domain, its missing parts supplied by reference TRBV5-1 and TRBJ2-3, is KAGVTQTPRYLIKTRGQQVTLSCSPISGHRSVSWYQQTPGQGLQFLFEYFSETQRNKGNFPGRFSGRQFSNSRSEMNVSTLELGDSALYLCASSLAGQGDTQYFGPGTRLTVL.

V is TRBV7-9 and J is TRBJ1-6; 7 bases match TRBD1. Unmatched junction bases numbered 2, after V lost 3 bases and J lost 6 bases. Looked up from germline, CDR1 is SEHNR and CDR2 is FQNEAQ (reference sequence). CDR3 length equals 14 residues. CDR3 in amino acids: CASSFTGVNSPLHF. The CDR3 DNA reads as TGTGCCAGCAGCTTTACAGGGGTTAATTCACCCCTCCACTTT.

The chain has TRBV28 and TRBJ1-5; 8 positions agree with TRBD1. CDR1 is MDHEN, CDR2 SYDVKM, per germline. V dropped 4 bases and J dropped 7; count of bases not matched to a gene: 9. The CDR3 is 15 amino acids. This CDR3 is CASSSLTGGTQPQHF. As DNA, the CDR3 is TGTGCCAGCAGTTCCCTAACAGGGGGTACACAGCCCCAGCATTTT.

This clone occurred many times. The chain recombines TRBV5-6 with TRBJ2-7; possible D gene TRBD1, 6 bases. The germline CDR1 and CDR2 sequences are SGHDT and YYEEEE. The CDR3 has 15 residues. V gave up 4 bases and J gave up 4 bases, with 18 bases separating them. CDR3 bases: TGTGCCAGCAGCCCCAAGCTGGGACACGGTTACGAGCAGTACTTC. It specifies CASSPKLGHGYEQYF.

J is TRBJ1-2 and V is TRBV28, with 7 bases lining up with TRBD1. V was pared by 6 bases and J by 3 bases, with 7 bases of the junction left unmatched. CDR1 is MDHEN, CDR2 SYDVKM, per germline. The CDR3 totals 14 residues. CDR3 region: CASSSHQGDYGYTF. DNA for the CDR3: TGTGCCAGCAGCTCACACCAGGGGGACTATGGCTACACCTTC.

The chain couples TRBV5-1 to TRBJ2-7, with a possible D match to TRBD1 (6 bases). This CDR3 is 12 amino acids long. Trimming took off 0 bases at V and 6 bases at J, with 7 bases between the two ends. The germline gives CDR1 SGHRS, CDR2 YFSETQ. The CDR3 loop is CASSLVGGEQYF. Written as DNA, the CDR3 is TGCGCCAGCAGCTTGGTAGGGGGCGAGCAGTACTTC.

This clone was seen a few times. This sequence joins TRBV7-9 and TRBJ1-5; 9 bases are shared with TRBD1. Germline-derived CDR1 and CDR2 are SEHNR and FQNEAQ (reference sequence). CDR3 length: 13 residues. Trimming removed 4 bases from V and 7 bases from J; junction bases left unmatched: 2. For the CDR3, the DNA is TGTGCCAGCAGCTGGACAGGGGACCAGCCCCAGCATTTT. Its protein product is CASSWTGDQPQHF.

The V call is TRBV6-1, the J call TRBJ2-1, with 8 bases aligning to TRBD1. Trimming at V came to 0 bases and at J to 6 bases, leaving 4 bases not matched to a gene. Germline V CDR1 and CDR2: MNHNS, SASEGT. The CDR3 consists of 15 residues. The CDR3: CASSEAAGQVNEQFF. The CDR3 nucleotides are TGTGCCAGCAGTGAAGCGGCGGGACAGGTCAATGAGCAGTTCTTC.